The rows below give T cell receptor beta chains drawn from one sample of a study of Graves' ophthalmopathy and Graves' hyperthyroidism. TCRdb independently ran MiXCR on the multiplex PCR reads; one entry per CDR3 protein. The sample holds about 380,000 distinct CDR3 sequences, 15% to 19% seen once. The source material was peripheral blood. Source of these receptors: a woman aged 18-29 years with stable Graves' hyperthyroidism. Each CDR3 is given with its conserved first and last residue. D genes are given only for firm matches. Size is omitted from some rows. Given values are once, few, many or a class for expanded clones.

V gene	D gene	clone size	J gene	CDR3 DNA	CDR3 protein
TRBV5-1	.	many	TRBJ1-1	TGCGCCAGCAGCCCTCTGGGGGGGCTGTACACTGAAGCTTTCTTT	CASSPLGGLYTEAFF
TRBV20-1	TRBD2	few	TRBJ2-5	TGCAGTGCTAGAGAGGGGCCTAGCGGGGGGATCCGGGAGACCCAGTACTTC	CSAREGPSGGIRETQYF
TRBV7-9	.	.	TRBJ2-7	TGTGCCAGCAGCTTAGAAACCACAGGGAAAGAGCAGTACTTC	CASSLETTGKEQYF
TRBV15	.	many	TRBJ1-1	TGTGCCACCAGCAGAGTATTTGCTGACACTGAAGCTTTCTTT	CATSRVFADTEAFF
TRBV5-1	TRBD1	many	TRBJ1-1	TGCGCCAGCAGCTTGGTACAGGGGGACACTGAAGCTTTCTTT	CASSLVQGDTEAFF
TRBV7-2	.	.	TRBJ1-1	TGTGCCAGCAGCTTAGCGTCGAGGGAGCGGAACACTGAAGCTTTCTTT	CASSLASRERNTEAFF
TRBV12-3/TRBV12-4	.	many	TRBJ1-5	TGTGCCAGCAGTTTAGCATCAGGGAGCAATCAGCCCCAGCATTTT	CASSLASGSNQPQHF
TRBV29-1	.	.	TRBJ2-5	TGCAGCGTTGCTTTACAACAGGGAGGGGAGACCCAGTACTTC	CSVALQQGGETQYF
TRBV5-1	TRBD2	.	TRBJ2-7	TGCGCCAGCAGCTCCGAGCGGGACGACGAGCAGTACTTC	CASSSERDDEQYF
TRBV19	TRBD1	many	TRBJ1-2	TGTGCCAGCCAGGGGACAGATGACTATGGCTACACCTTC	CASQGTDDYGYTF
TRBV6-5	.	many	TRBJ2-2	TGTGCCAGCAGTTATGACACCGTAGTCGGGGAGCTGTTTTTT	CASSYDTVVGELFF
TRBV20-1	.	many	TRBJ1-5	TGCAGTGCTAGCACAGGGAATCAGCCCCAGCATTTT	CSASTGNQPQHF
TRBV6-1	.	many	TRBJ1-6	TGTGCCAACCGGGACGGTGAGGGACCCCTCCACTTT	CANRDGEGPLHF
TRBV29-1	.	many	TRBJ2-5	TGCAGCGTTGAACTTACGGCTGGAGAGACCCAGTACTTC	CSVELTAGETQYF
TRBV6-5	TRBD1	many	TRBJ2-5	TGTGCCAGCAGCTGGACAGGGGGCGGGGGGGAGACCCAGTACTTC	CASSWTGGGGETQYF
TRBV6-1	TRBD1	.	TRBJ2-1	TGTGCCAGCTGGACAGGGGGAGGGAATGAGCAGTTCTTC	CASWTGGGNEQFF
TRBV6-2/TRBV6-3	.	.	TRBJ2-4	TGTGCCAGCAGTTACAAGGGACCGAACAAAAACATTCAGTACTTC	CASSYKGPNKNIQYF
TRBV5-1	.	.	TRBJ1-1	TGCGCCAGCAGCCCACATGGGACTGAAGCTTTCTTT	CASSPHGTEAFF
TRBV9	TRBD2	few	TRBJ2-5	TGTGCCAGCAGCGGTAGCGGGGGCCCAGGGGAGACCCAGTACTTC	CASSGSGGPGETQYF
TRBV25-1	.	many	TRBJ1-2	TGTGCCCACAGTAATAGAAAACCCAGTTCGGGAGCCTTGGACTATGGCTACACCTTC	CAHSNRKPSSGALDYGYTF
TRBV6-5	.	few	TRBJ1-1	TGTGCCAGCAGTTACATGGGAAGGGGCACTGAAGCTTTCTTT	CASSYMGRGTEAFF
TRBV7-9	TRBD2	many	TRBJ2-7	TGTGCCAGCAGCCGAAACGCAGCGGGGGACTCCTACGAGCAGTACTTC	CASSRNAAGDSYEQYF
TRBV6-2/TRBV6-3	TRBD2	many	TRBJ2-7	TGTGCCAGCAGAAGCGGGGGGAGCTCCTACGAGCAGTACTTC	CASRSGGSSYEQYF
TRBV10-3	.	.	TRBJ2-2	TGTGCCATCAGTGACCCCCGGCTAAAAGGTGTCACCGGGGAGCTGTTTTTT	CAISDPRLKGVTGELFF
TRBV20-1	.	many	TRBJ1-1	TGCAGTGCTTACAGACCGAACACTGAAGCTTTCTTT	CSAYRPNTEAFF
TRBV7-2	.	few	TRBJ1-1	TGTGCCAGCAGCCCTGGGGGAGGGGTCGAAGCTTTCTTT	CASSPGGGVEAFF
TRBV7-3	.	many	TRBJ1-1	TGTGCCAGCAGCTTAAGAGGGGTTGGTGAAGCTTTCTTT	CASSLRGVGEAFF
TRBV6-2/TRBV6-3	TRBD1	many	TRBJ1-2	TGTGCCAGCCACCACAGGGGAGCCGCCAACTATGGCTACACCTTC	CASHHRGAANYGYTF
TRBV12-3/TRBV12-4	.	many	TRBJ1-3	TGTGCCAGGATGATAAGAACTGGAAACACCATATATTTT	CARMIRTGNTIYF
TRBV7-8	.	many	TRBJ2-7	TGTGCCAGCAGCCCAGGGGCGTTCTACGAGCAGTACTTC	CASSPGAFYEQYF
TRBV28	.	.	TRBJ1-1	TGTGCCAGCAGTTTTCGGGGGGGGCGGGGCACTGAAGCTTTCTTT	CASSFRGGRGTEAFF
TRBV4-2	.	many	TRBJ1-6	TGTGCCAGCAGCCGAGTTGGAGGACAGCCTTCACCCCTCCACTTT	CASSRVGGQPSPLHF
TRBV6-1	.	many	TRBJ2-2	TGTGCCAGCAGTGAAGTGAGGGCCGGGGAGCTGTTTTTT	CASSEVRAGELFF
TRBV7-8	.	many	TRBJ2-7	TGTGCCAGCAGCTTACGTGTCCAAACAACCTACGAGCAGTACTTC	CASSLRVQTTYEQYF
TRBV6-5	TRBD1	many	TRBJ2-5	TGTGCCAGCAGTTCGACAGGGGGGTCGGAGACCCAGTACTTC	CASSSTGGSETQYF
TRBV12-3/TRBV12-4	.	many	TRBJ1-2	TGTGCCAGCGGCTCAGGAGGCTACACCTTC	CASGSGGYTF
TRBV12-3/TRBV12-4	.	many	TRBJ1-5	TGTGCCAGCCGACTAACAGCTGATAGCAATCAGCCCCAGCATTTT	CASRLTADSNQPQHF
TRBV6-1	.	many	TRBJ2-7	TGTGCCAGCAGTGTTCCGGCCTCCTACGAGCAGTACTTC	CASSVPASYEQYF
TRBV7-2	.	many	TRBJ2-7	TGTGCCAGCAGCTTAGCTCCGGACCTAAACTACGAGCAGTACTTC	CASSLAPDLNYEQYF
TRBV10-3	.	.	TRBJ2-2	TGTGCCATCAGTGAGCTGCTTGGTACCGGGGAGCTGTTTTTT	CAISELLGTGELFF
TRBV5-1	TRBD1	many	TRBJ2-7	TGCGCCAGCAGCCTACCCCCGGGACAGTCCTACGTCGAGCAGTACTTC	CASSLPPGQSYVEQYF
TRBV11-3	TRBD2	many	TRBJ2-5	TGTGCCAGCAGTTCCGTCGAGCGGGGGGTAGAGACCCAGTACTTC	CASSSVERGVETQYF
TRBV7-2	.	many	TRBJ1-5	TGTGCCAGCAGCTTACCCGCTGGCAATCAGCCCCAGCATTTT	CASSLPAGNQPQHF
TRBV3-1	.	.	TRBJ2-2	TGTGCCAGCAGCCGAGATGTCGTATGGGCAGGGAACACCGGGGAGCTGTTTTTT	CASSRDVVWAGNTGELFF
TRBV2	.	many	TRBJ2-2	TGTGCCAGCAGTGAGGTCCAGAAAGTGAACACCGGGGAGCTGTTTTTT	CASSEVQKVNTGELFF
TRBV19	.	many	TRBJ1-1	TGTGCCAGTAGTAAACAGGGAGACACTGAAGCTTTCTTT	CASSKQGDTEAFF